The T cell receptor (beta chain) described here comes from a study of blood T cell repertoires in COVID-19. Germline loops: CDR1 SEHNR, CDR2 FQNEAQ (reference sequence). Deletions cut 5 bases from V and 2 bases from J, with 4 bases between. The CDR3 spans 11 residues. TCRdb keeps only in-frame clones here, not all; method: immunoSEQ multiplex PCR. The sample carries under 350,000 clones, roughly 89% recorded once. The clonotype originates from a man in his forties or fifties with acute or convalescent COVID-19. Sequencing was done on a sample of peripheral blood. The V call is TRBV7-9, the J call TRBJ2-7; D is uncertain. The CDR3 DNA reads TGTGCCAGCAGCCCGGCCTACGAGCAGTACTTC. Residues: CASSPAYEQYF.